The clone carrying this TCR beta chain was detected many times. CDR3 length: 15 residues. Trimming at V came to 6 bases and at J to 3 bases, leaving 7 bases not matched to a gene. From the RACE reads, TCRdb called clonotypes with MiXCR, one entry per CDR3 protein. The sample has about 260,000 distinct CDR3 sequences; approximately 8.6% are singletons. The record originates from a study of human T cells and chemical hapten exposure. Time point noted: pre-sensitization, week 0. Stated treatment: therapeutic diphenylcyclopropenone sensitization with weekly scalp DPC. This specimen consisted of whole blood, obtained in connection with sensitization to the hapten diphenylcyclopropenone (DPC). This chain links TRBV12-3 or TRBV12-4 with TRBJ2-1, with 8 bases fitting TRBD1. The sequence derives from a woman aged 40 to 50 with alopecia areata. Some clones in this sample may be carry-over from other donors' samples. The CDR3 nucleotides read TGTGCCAGCAGGGGACAGGTTACACTCTACAATGAGCAGTTCTTC. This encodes CASRGQVTLYNEQFF.